Following are 24 T cell receptor beta chains from one sample sequenced in a study of T-cell reconstitution after alpha-beta-depleted transplantation in children. It was with unique molecular identifiers that the TCRbeta library was prepared. TCRdb recomputed calls from the PCR reads with MiXCR, one row per CDR3 protein. The sample includes 440,000 or so distinct CDR3 sequences, over 40% of them seen just once. Sequencing used PBMCs, obtained before TCRalphabeta/CD19-depleted stem cell transplant. The receptor source for this set is a girl aged 2-10 years with aplastic anemia, due to receive a stem cell transplant.

The CDR3 nucleotides read TGTGCCAGCAGTGAAGGCGACAGAAGCCGCACAGATACGCAGTATTTT. It is translated as CASSEGDRSRTDTQYF. The chain uses TRBV2 and TRBJ2-3, with a possible D match to TRBD1 (5 bases). The CDR3 consists of 16 residues. Trimming removed 1 base at V and 1 base at J, with 12 bases between. Germline loops: CDR1 SNHLY, CDR2 FYNNEI. The complete variable domain, with remaining parts taken from reference TRBV2 and TRBJ2-3, reads EPEVTQTPSHQVTQMGQEVILRCVPISNHLYFYWYRQILGQKVEFLVSFYNNEISEKSEIFDDQFSVERPDGSNFTLKIRSTKLEDSAMYFCASSEGDRSRTDTQYFGPGTRLTVL.

The chain links TRBV18 to TRBJ2-2, with 10 bases lining up with TRBD1. Germline trimming cut 3 bases from V and 0 bases from J; bases unmatched to any gene: 4. The CDR3 contains 17 residues. CDR1 is KGHSH, CDR2 LQKENI, per germline. The CDR3 coding sequence is TGTGCCAGCTCACCTCAGGGACAGGGGACGAACACCGGGGAGCTGTTTTTT. Encoded protein: CASSPQGQGTNTGELFF.

This chain links TRBV24-1 with TRBJ2-3, with D perhaps TRBD2 (5 bases). CDR1 is KGHDR and CDR2 is SFDVKD in the germline V gene. Deletions cut 5 bases from V and 2 bases from J, with 10 bases between. This CDR3 has 14 amino acids. The CDR3 DNA sequence: TGTGCCACCAGTGGTAGAGGGCCCACAGATACGCAGTATTTT. Its protein is CATSGRGPTDTQYF.

This clonotype was seen a single time. This chain links TRBV7-3 with TRBJ2-1; 8 positions match TRBD2. Germline V gene sequence: CDR1 SGHTA, CDR2 FQGTGA. The junction had 6 bases not matched to a gene; V was cut back by 6 bases and J by 5 bases. This CDR3 contains 14 residues. The CDR3, as DNA: TGTGCCAGCAGTGACATTAGCGGGAACAATGAGCAGTTCTTC. Translating gives CASSDISGNNEQFF.

In its sample, this clonotype was seen a few times. This CDR3 reads CASSLARGPNTEAFF. In DNA, the CDR3 is TGTGCCAGCAGTTTAGCGAGGGGCCCGAACACTGAAGCTTTCTTT. This chain connects TRBV12-3 or TRBV12-4 to TRBJ1-1, with D maybe TRBD1 (5 bases). This CDR3 contains 15 residues. The V end was cut by 0 bases, the J end by 1 base, with 9 bases between.

This chain links TRBV20-1 with TRBJ2-7, with 10 bases fitting TRBD2. Trimming removed 6 bases from V and 0 bases from J; junction bases left unmatched: 5. The germline gives CDR1 DFQATT, CDR2 SNEGSKA (reference sequence). This CDR3 is 14 amino acids long. CDR3 loop: CSARTSGGSYEQYF. The CDR3 region has the DNA TGCAGTGCCCGGACTAGCGGCGGCTCCTACGAGCAGTACTTC.

This clonotype has more than one count but fewer than ten. CDR3 sequence: CASRPTGGLGGNTIYF. The DNA for the CDR3 is TGTGCCAGCAGGCCTACAGGGGGCTTGGGAGGAAACACCATATATTTT. The chain recombines TRBV12-3 or TRBV12-4 with TRBJ1-3; 9 positions agree with TRBD1. CDR3 length: 16 amino acids. With V trimmed by 6 bases and J by 4 bases, 10 bases remained unmatched.

This clonotype appeared many times. The chain uses TRBV25-1 and TRBJ2-3, with a weak D call TRBD2 (5 bases). This CDR3 is 13 amino acids long. Trimming removed 3 bases at V and 5 bases at J, with 9 bases between. Germline CDR1 is MGHDK and CDR2 is SYGVNS. In DNA form, the CDR3 reads TGTGCCAGCAGTGATAATAGCGTAGATACGCAGTATTTT. Its translation: CASSDNSVDTQYF.

The V call is TRBV10-3, the J call TRBJ2-1, with TRBD2 identical over 7 bases. V shed 10 bases, J shed 5 bases, and the junction held 17 bases outside the gene matches. The CDR3 sequence is 16 residues long. Germline V lookup: CDR1 ENHRY, CDR2 SYGVKD. The CDR3: CATQEGGGRVHNEQFF. Here the CDR3 DNA reads TGTGCCACCCAAGAAGGCGGGGGACGGGTTCACAATGAGCAGTTCTTC.

This clonotype was seen repeatedly, ten times or more. V and J are TRBV29-1 and TRBJ2-1; weak D call: TRBD1 (5 bases). This CDR3 is built from 13 residues. Germline V gives CDR1 SQVTM, CDR2 ANQGSEA. Trimming stripped 3 bases from V and 7 bases from J, with 13 bases between. The CDR3 loop reads CSVERTSANEQFF. Here the CDR3 DNA reads TGCAGCGTTGAGAGGACATCCGCAAATGAGCAGTTCTTC.

In this sample, this clonotype turned up many times. CDR3 bases: TGTGCCAGCACCCTGGGGTTTAGCACAGATACGCAGTATTTT. Its protein is CASTLGFSTDTQYF. The chain links TRBV12-3 or TRBV12-4 to TRBJ2-3; no clear D gene. V was shortened by 7 bases and J by 0 bases, with 11 bases between the two germline ends. This CDR3 spans 14 amino acids.

V gene TRBV29-1 combines with J gene TRBJ1-4; D uncertain. The CDR3 is 12 amino acids. CDR1 is SQVTM and CDR2 is ANQGSEA in the germline V gene. V was shortened by 4 bases and J by 3 bases, with 6 bases between the two germline ends. CDR3 DNA sequence: TGCAGCGTTGGGTGGGCTAATGAAAAACTGTTTTTT. It translates to CSVGWANEKLFF. Complete variable domain (other parts from reference TRBV29-1 and TRBJ1-4): SAVISQKPSRDICQRGTSLTIQCQVDSQVTMMFWYRQQPGQSLTLIATANQGSEATYESGFVIDKFPISRPNLTFSTLTVSNMSPEDSSIYLCSVGWANEKLFFGSGTQLSVL.

Only a few counts were recorded for this clonotype. The rearrangement uses TRBV9 and TRBJ2-1; 8 bases agree with TRBD2. The CDR3 contains 13 residues. Germline CDR1 is SGDLS and CDR2 is YYNGEE. The trim removed 4 bases at V and 12 bases at J, leaving 9 bases unmatched. This chain's CDR3 is CASSPYDAGGQFF. CDR3 nucleotide sequence: TGTGCCAGCAGCCCCTATGATGCGGGAGGGCAGTTCTTC.

This clonotype occurred many times. The rearrangement joins TRBV20-1 to TRBJ2-5; 9 bases fit TRBD2. The CDR3 is 16 residues long. Trimming at V came to 3 bases and at J to 3 bases, leaving 11 bases not matched to a gene. Germline V CDR1 and CDR2: DFQATT, SNEGSKA (reference sequence). CDR3 nucleotide sequence: TGCAGTGCTAGTAGGTGGCAAGTAGCGGGAGAAGAGACCCAGTACTTC. Translated: CSASRWQVAGEETQYF.

The V call is TRBV12-3 or TRBV12-4, the J call TRBJ1-4, with 10 bases matching TRBD1. The junction had 18 bases not matched to a gene; V was cut back by 6 bases and J by 8 bases. This CDR3 region has 18 residues. This CDR3 is CASRLPGQGCLVREKLFF. The CDR3 DNA reads as TGTGCCAGCAGATTACCGGGACAGGGGTGTCTAGTGCGGGAAAAACTGTTTTTT.

This clonotype was recorded a few times. The rearrangement links TRBV12-3 or TRBV12-4 to TRBJ1-5; a possible D gene is TRBD1 (5 bases). The V and J ends lost 1 base and 2 bases respectively, with 9 bases between them. The CDR3 runs 15 residues. The CDR3 loop is CASSLGGSGNQPQHF. In DNA form, the CDR3 reads TGTGCCAGCAGTTTAGGGGGGTCGGGCAATCAGCCCCAGCATTTT.

J is TRBJ1-1 and V is TRBV21-1; TRBD1 is the table's D call, not checked against the DNA. TRBV21-1 is a listed pseudogene. CDR3 size: 14 residues. The CDR3 spells CASRTGQTGTEAFF. CDR3 DNA sequence: TGTGCCAGCAGGACCGGACAGACGGGGACTGAAGCTTTCTTT.

The chain has TRBV6-4 and TRBJ2-1; 8 positions agree with TRBD2. The CDR3 runs to 16 residues. Germline loops: CDR1 MRHNA, CDR2 SNTAGT. The V gene end was trimmed by 0 bases and the J gene end by 4 bases; junction bases not matched to a gene: 5. DNA of the CDR3: TGTGCCAGCAGTGACTCGAGTAGCGGGGATTACAATGAGCAGTTCTTC. It codes for CASSDSSSGDYNEQFF.

V is TRBV5-1 and J is TRBJ1-4, with D perhaps matching TRBD1 (5 bases). This CDR3 is 14 amino acids long. Trimming took off 1 base at V and 5 bases at J, with 9 bases between the two ends. Germline V CDR1 and CDR2: SGHRS, YFSETQ. CDR3 bases: TGCGCCAGCAGCTTGCCGGGGCCCAATGAAAAACTGTTTTTT. Translated, it gives CASSLPGPNEKLFF.

This clonotype was seen many times. The V gene is TRBV2, the J gene TRBJ2-1; 12 bases map to TRBD2. The length of the CDR3 is 14 residues. The germline V gene has CDR1 SNHLY and CDR2 FYNNEI. V lost 8 bases, J lost 7 bases, and 6 bases stayed unmatched. CDR3 region: CASRLAGVYNEQFF. The CDR3 nucleotides read TGTGCCAGCCGACTAGCGGGAGTATATAATGAGCAGTTCTTC.

V is TRBV6-5 and J is TRBJ2-5, with 9 bases aligning to TRBD2. Germline V gene sequence: CDR1 MNHEY, CDR2 SVGAGI. The CDR3 sequence is 17 residues long. Trimming cost V 1 base and J 4 bases; bases outside gene matches: 10. CDR3 DNA: TGTGCCAGCAGTTACTATAGGGGCAGCGGGAGGTTAGAGACCCAGTACTTC. Residues: CASSYYRGSGRLETQYF.

V is TRBV20-1 and J is TRBJ2-1; TRBD1 might be the D (5 bases). V lost 4 bases to trimming and J lost 5 bases, with 15 bases between them. This CDR3 is 14 amino acids long. Per germline, CDR1 DFQATT and CDR2 SNEGSKA (reference sequence). The CDR3 bases are TGCAGTGCTACGGACACTGGATATAACAATGAGCAGTTCTTC. This encodes CSATDTGYNNEQFF.

The rearrangement uses TRBV20-1 and TRBJ2-2; D unclear. This CDR3 is 14 amino acids long. The germline CDR1 and CDR2 sequences are DFQATT and SNEGSKA (reference sequence). The V and J ends lost 3 bases and 0 bases respectively, with 8 bases between them. The CDR3 nucleotides are TGCAGTGCTAGGTCCCAGACGAACACCGGGGAGCTGTTTTTT. It is translated as CSARSQTNTGELFF.

The chain employs TRBV4-2 and TRBJ2-7; 12 bases match TRBD2. CDR1 is LGHNA and CDR2 is YNFKEQ in the germline V gene. The CDR3 loop spans 16 amino acids. V shed 3 bases and J 3 bases; nucleotides not matched to a gene: 6. DNA for the CDR3: TGTGCCAGCAGCCAGGGGGGGACTAGCGGGCACTACGAGCAGTACTTC. It encodes CASSQGGTSGHYEQYF.